These 10 T cell receptor beta chains were all obtained from the same sample, sequenced in a study of blood T cell repertoires in COVID-19. Generated by immunoSEQ multiplex PCR, the TCRdb table keeps only in-frame clones and is missing some. The table shows some 150,000 clones, with approximately 90% occurring only once. The sample consisted of peripheral blood. All receptors come from an older woman who had recovered from COVID-19.

The rearrangement uses TRBV28 and TRBJ2-1; TRBD2 agrees at 14 bases. J lost 7 bases, V lost 3 bases, and 14 bases had no gene match. The CDR3 runs to 19 residues. Germline V gives CDR1 MDHEN, CDR2 SYDVKM. CDR3 bases: TGTGCCAGCAGTTTGGCCTCCGGGACTAGCGGGGGAATAAGGAATGAGCAGTTCTTC. The encoded protein is CASSLASGTSGGIRNEQFF.

V and J are TRBV20-1 and TRBJ2-7; 7 bases fit TRBD1. This CDR3 region has 11 residues. CDR1 is DFQATT and CDR2 is SNEGSKA in the germline V gene (reference sequence). V lost 7 bases and J lost 5; bases outside the gene matches: 5. The CDR3 sequence is CSVWDSHEQYF. DNA of the CDR3: TGCAGTGTTTGGGACAGCCACGAGCAGTACTTC.

This chain joins TRBV28 and TRBJ1-4; no definite D call. V was cut by 5 bases and J by 7 bases, with 5 bases left in between. Germline CDR1 is MDHEN and CDR2 is SYDVKM. The CDR3 runs to 11 residues. The CDR3 sequence is CASSPGEKLFF. The CDR3 DNA reads as TGTGCCAGCAGTCCAGGTGAAAAACTGTTTTTT.

The V call is TRBV19, the J call TRBJ1-1; 7 bases are shared with TRBD1. The CDR3 is 13 residues long. Germline trimming cut 9 bases from V and 4 bases from J; bases unmatched to any gene: 8. Germline values: CDR1 LNHDA, CDR2 SQIVND (reference sequence). DNA of the CDR3: TGTGCCAGCTGGAGGGGGCTTGGCACTGAAGCTTTCTTT. Translated: CASWRGLGTEAFF. The full variable domain, with the rest looked up from reference TRBV19 and TRBJ1-1, is DGGITQSPKYLFRKEGQNVTLSCEQNLNHDAMYWYRQDPGQGLRLIYYSQIVNDFQKGDIAEGYSVSREKKESFPLTVTSAQKNPTAFYLCASWRGLGTEAFFGQGTRLTVV.

The rearrangement uses TRBV4-3 and TRBJ2-3, with a possible D match to TRBD2 (6 bases). This CDR3 has 18 residues. V was clipped by 4 bases and J by 0 bases, with 20 bases between them. The V gene's germline CDR1 is LGHNA and CDR2 YSLEER. DNA of the CDR3: TGCGCCAGCAGCCCGCTAGTGGGGGACTCGACTAGCACAGATACGCAGTATTTT. It codes for CASSPLVGDSTSTDTQYF.

This sequence joins TRBV10-3 and TRBJ2-3, with D possibly TRBD1 on 5 matching bases. CDR1 is ENHRY, CDR2 SYGVKD, per germline. This CDR3 is 16 amino acids long. V was trimmed by 3 bases and J by 6 bases, leaving 19 bases between them. CDR3 nucleotides: TGTGCCATCAGTGAACCGAACAGGAGTGGAGCGGATACGCAGTATTTT. Protein sequence: CAISEPNRSGADTQYF.

The chain employs TRBV7-6 and TRBJ2-5, with no clear D. Germline V gene data show CDR1 as SGHVS and CDR2 as FNYEAQ. This CDR3 spans 14 amino acids. The V gene lost 0 bases and the J gene lost 2 bases, with 7 bases spanning the gap. This CDR3 is CASSLAARQETQYF. The CDR3 nucleotides are TGTGCCAGCAGCTTAGCGGCTCGACAAGAGACCCAGTACTTC.

The rearrangement joins TRBV27 to TRBJ2-7, with unresolved D. The CDR3 covers 15 residues. Between the trimmed V and J ends, which lost 0 bases and 2 bases, there was a span of 11 bases. Germline loops: CDR1 MNHEY, CDR2 SMNVEV (reference sequence). CDR3 region: CASSLSWQATYEQYF. For the CDR3, the DNA is TGTGCCAGCAGTTTATCATGGCAGGCGACCTACGAGCAGTACTTC.

V gene TRBV19 combines with J gene TRBJ1-1, with TRBD1 as a possible D gene (6 bases). Looked up from germline, CDR1 is LNHDA and CDR2 is SQIVND (reference sequence). The CDR3 spans 14 residues. The V and J ends lost 5 bases and 4 bases respectively, with 14 bases between them. DNA for the CDR3: TGTGCCAGTAGTTGGACGGGGGGGGCCACTGAAGCTTTCTTT. It yields the protein CASSWTGGATEAFF.

The gene calls are TRBV25-1 and TRBJ2-7, with 7 bases that match TRBD1. The CDR3 runs 13 residues. CDR1 and CDR2 from the germline V gene are MGHDK and SYGVNS. V was clipped by 3 bases and J by 5 bases; unmatched bases: 4. CDR3 coding DNA: TGTGCCAGCAGTGACAGGGGGTTCGACGAGCAGTACTTC. Translated: CASSDRGFDEQYF.